This TCR beta chain appears in the sequencing data of a study of OX40 agonist ivuxolimab in advanced cancers. Repertoires were generated with immunoSEQ multiplex PCR, while TCRdb's copy carries only in-frame clones and drops some. The table shows fewer than 85,000 clones, with approximately 90% occurring only once. This CDR3 region has 16 residues. Between the trimmed V and J ends, which lost 3 bases and 0 bases, there was a span of 14 bases. The germline V gene encodes CDR1 SGHTA and CDR2 FQGNSA. The genes are TRBV7-2 and TRBJ1-2; D unclear. This TCR was sampled from an adult with an advanced solid tumor such as melanoma, head and neck, liver or kidney cancer. Material: CD4+ or CD8+ T cells sorted from blood, obtained in a trial of the OX40 agonist ivuxolimab. CDR3 coding DNA: TGTGCCAGCAGCTTTGAGCTGGGGAGATCTAACTATGGCTACACCTTC. This gives the protein CASSFELGRSNYGYTF.